The rows below give T cell receptor beta chains drawn from one sample of a study of graft-versus-host responses after intestinal transplantation. Libraries were prepared by immunoSEQ multiplex PCR; TCRdb keeps only in-frame clonotypes and omits some of them. This table holds about 18,000 clones, roughly 90% found once. The material sequenced was PBMCs, taken less than 400 days after transplant. These receptors were obtained from a human patient who received an intestinal transplant, so some T cells may come from the graft donor. Each CDR3 is given without its conserved first and last residue. A D gene is named only where the DNA matches it firmly.

V | D | CDR3
TRBV11-2 | TRBD1 | ASSLDPDRGIFYGYT
TRBV18 | TRBD2 | ASSPVKSGRATDTQY
TRBV6-5 | . | ASGPGGWYEQY
TRBV10-2 | . | ASLGTNRDNEQF
TRBV6-5 | . | ASSSLAEVYEQY
TRBV9 | . | ASSPSLDPYFQETQY
TRBV29-1 | . | SVEARNTEAF
TRBV2 | TRBD1 | ASHTPETGDEKLF
TRBV5-1 | . | ASSLGASGELF
TRBV6-4 | TRBD2 | ASSDSTSGGDTQY
TRBV2 | . | ASSDDSFYEQY
TRBV4-1 | . | ASSHLGSSYNEQF
TRBV10-3 | TRBD1 | AISDGTGGYNEQF
TRBV7-2 | TRBD2 | ASSAGLAEGDEQF
TRBV6-4 | TRBD2 | ASAIAGVTDTQY
TRBV27 | TRBD2 | ASSLASGSSYYEQY
TRBV2 | . | ASRASSYEQY
TRBV4-1 | . | ASSQGGDSYEQY
TRBV7-5 | . | VRSVGFGSGTEAF
TRBV6-4 | . | ASIHNTQY
TRBV6-1 | . | ASGPETILRNEQF
TRBV6-1 | . | ASSAHINYGYT
TRBV18 | . | ASSAVYYEQY
TRBV15 | TRBD2 | ATSSGGTSGREETQY
TRBV6-4 | TRBD1 | ASSEGRGRSPLH
TRBV7-9 | TRBD1 | ASTLGTAMNTEAF
TRBV28 | TRBD1 | ASGSGQGKTGELF
TRBV30 | TRBD2 | AWSIAGGNNEQF
TRBV6-5 | . | ASLKPGTDTQY
TRBV6-4 | . | ASSDRTTDTQY
TRBV7-3 | TRBD1 | ASSKTGVADTQY
TRBV29-1 | TRBD2 | SVSPGLAGGADTQY
TRBV6-5 | . | ASSQNRDNYGYT
TRBV19 | . | ASSQGNSPLH
TRBV5-1 | . | ASSALGNTEAF
TRBV21-1 | . | ASTLNRVDTQY
TRBV4-2 | . | ASSHPAGEQF
TRBV9 | . | ASSVSPEVSYEQY
TRBV7-3 | . | ASSFTGAGTDTQY
TRBV6-1 | . | ASLASSYEQY
TRBV5-4 | . | ASSSGRNTEAF
TRBV6-6 | TRBD1 | ASRGQGGSYEQY
TRBV9 | . | ASSPQGRGSTEAF
TRBV29-1 | TRBD2 | SVERREAGTQY
TRBV28 | TRBD1 | ASSDRTGFNQPQH
TRBV6-5 | . | ASSYPGAWGYT
TRBV4-1 | TRBD1 | ASSLRQGLGTDTQY
TRBV18 | TRBD1 | ASSDGTGLAF
TRBV16 | . | ASKERQVPNYGYT
TRBV4-1 | . | ASSHPEQSHTGELF
TRBV4-1 | . | ASSRTSGTTDSYEQY